The T cell receptor (beta chain) described here comes from a study of blood T cell repertoires in COVID-19 (dated by TCRdb to the early 2020s). As for the study more broadly: For ImmuneRACE Cohort 3, a participant was defined as recovered based on two consecutive negative NP/OP PCR tests, clearance by a healthcare professional, or resolution of symptoms. The repertoires were released in a freely available public database intended as a resource for research on the immune response to SARS-CoV-2. Deeply sampled blood TCRbeta repertoires from subjects exposed to, actively infected with, or recovered from COVID-19 were included in the dataset. Collaborator samples came from the United States, Italy and Spain and covered acute and convalescent phases of COVID-19. The samples were drawn from two sources: the first 160 participants of the ongoing ImmuneRACE study, and over 950 subjects contributed by 6 global collaborators. Nearly every sample came with metadata listing a de-identified subject ID, COVID-19 status, age in years and sex. Where available, HLA class I and class II types were taken from metadata supplied by the sample provider and were not determined by assay-based typing. The prospective study material was composed of cDNA or gDNA derived from T cells, B-cell-depleted T cells, or PBMCs. What the study reported, not specific to this receptor: Clinical and demographic metadata were provided uncurated, with the amount varying by source and participant.

The CDR3 runs 16 amino acids, cysteine and phenylalanine included. The CDR3 DNA has 48 bases and is translated from base 1. Trimming costs V 5 bases and J 1 base, and their ends lie 17 bases apart. CDR1 MNHEY and CDR2 SMNVEV were looked up in the germline V gene (reference sequence). A note on this clone: What antigen it recognizes has not been identified. Base qualities are not provided; no much larger clone lies one nucleotide away.

TCRbeta CDR3 regions were amplified from genomic DNA by means of the immunoSEQ Assay, a bias-controlled multiplex PCR. From the authors' description of their analysis: Nucleated cell counts per sample were estimated from amplification of reference gene primers within the assay. To quantify the absolute abundance of each unique TCRbeta CDR3 rearrangement, sequence reads were collapsed and filtered. For each sample, productive Simpson clonality was calculated by taking the square root of Simpson's diversity index across productive rearrangements. TCRdb holds this immuneACCESS table with in-frame rearrangements only. Some clones are missing; in checked studies, unresolved V genes explain under half, and the rest has no known cause. The V and J calls and the clone size are those of that table, but D and trimming were determined from the DNA. This sample holds 200,000 to 250,000 clones; around 86% were observed only once. Approximately 7.2% of the sample lies in the top ten.

Participants in the prospective study were enrolled through a virtual design, were aged 18 to 89 years, and lived in roughly 24 United States geographic areas. In the prospective study, participants were assigned to cohorts based on the clinical history participants reported in a screening survey and a study questionnaire. In the prospective study, whole blood, serum and a nasopharyngeal or oropharyngeal swab were collected from each participant by mobile phlebotomists. Over an approximately 2-month period, participants in the prospective study had the option of providing additional blood draws and questionnaires. Before DNA extraction, blood samples from the prospective study were shipped at room temperature or frozen.

The sequence is built from TRBV27 and TRBJ1-2; TRBD1 is a weak D gene call, 6 bases matching. Sequencing was carried out using PBMCs or T cells enriched from blood (not recorded which). The TCR was taken from a young man in a cohort exposed to, infected with or recovered from COVID-19 (not recorded which). The CDR3 corresponds to CASSPATGTFNYGYTF. The DNA sequence is TGTGCCAGCAGTCCGGCGACAGGAACCTTTAACTATGGCTACACCTTC.